These T cell receptor beta chains were read from a single sample in a study of blood T cell repertoires in COVID-19. TCRdb's copy holds only in-frame clones and misses some; the assay was immunoSEQ multiplex PCR. The table lists about 190,000 clones, more than 85% of them singletons, with around 1.1% in the top ten. The sequenced sample consisted of peripheral blood. The receptors stem from a man aged 25-45 years with acute or convalescent COVID-19. Both conserved end residues are part of each CDR3. D genes are given only for firm matches. Clone size is not always given. Where it is, it says once, few, many or a class for expanded clones.

V gene,J gene,clone size,CDR3 length,D gene,CDR3 DNA,CDR3 protein
TRBV28,TRBJ1-1,.,17,.,TGTGCCAGCAGCCCCACTAAGTGGCTCGGGGTAGACACTGAAGCTTTCTTT,CASSPTKWLGVDTEAFF
TRBV19,TRBJ1-2,.,10,.,TGTGCCAGTCGGGGCTATGGCTACACCTTC,CASRGYGYTF
TRBV5-1,TRBJ2-1,once,14,.,TGCGCCAGCAGCCTCCGGTTAGCCTACAATGAGCAGTTCTTC,CASSLRLAYNEQFF
TRBV19,TRBJ1-5,.,13,.,TGTGCCAGTGGCAGTTATAGCAATCAGCCCCAGCATTTT,CASGSYSNQPQHF
TRBV27,TRBJ2-7,.,14,.,TGTGCCAGCAGTTTTAAGGAGGGATCCTACGAGCAGTACTTC,CASSFKEGSYEQYF
TRBV6-1,TRBJ2-6,.,15,.,TGTGCCAGCAGTGAAATCGGGGCTGGGGCCAACGTCCTGACTTTC,CASSEIGAGANVLTF
TRBV28,TRBJ2-7,.,18,TRBD1,TGTGCCAGCAGTTCACTACCGGGACAGGGTTCAAGCTCCTACGAGCAGTACTTC,CASSSLPGQGSSSYEQYF
TRBV27,TRBJ2-1,.,15,.,TGTGCCAGCAGAGTGCCGGGGTCGGGTAAGAATGAGCAGTTCTTC,CASRVPGSGKNEQFF
TRBV6-2/TRBV6-3,TRBJ2-4,.,13,.,TGTGCCAGCAGTGGGCGGGTTCTAGGAATTCAGTACTTC,CASSGRVLGIQYF
TRBV5-1,TRBJ1-3,.,15,TRBD1,TGCGCCAGCTCGAGACAGGGGACAGGTGGAAACACCATATATTTT,CASSRQGTGGNTIYF
TRBV19,TRBJ2-3,.,12,.,TGTGCCAGTAGGACACGCACAGATACGCAGTATTTT,CASRTRTDTQYF
TRBV7-9,TRBJ2-1,.,16,TRBD2,TGTGCCAGCAGCCCGTTGACTAGCGGGGGGAACAATGAGCAGTTCTTC,CASSPLTSGGNNEQFF
TRBV9,TRBJ2-5,.,15,TRBD2,TGTGCCAGCAGCGCTTCACCGGGACTAGTGGAGACCCAGTACTTC,CASSASPGLVETQYF
TRBV24-1,TRBJ2-1,once,15,TRBD2,TGTGCCACCAGTGAATCGACTAGCGGGAGTCATGAGCAGTTCTTC,CATSESTSGSHEQFF
TRBV5-6,TRBJ1-2,few,13,TRBD1,TGTGCCAGCAGCTCGGGACAGCTATATGGCTACACCTTC,CASSSGQLYGYTF
TRBV18,TRBJ1-1,.,13,.,TGTGCCAGCTCACCTTCCAGGGACACTGAAGCTTTCTTT,CASSPSRDTEAFF
TRBV6-5,TRBJ2-6,.,14,.,TGTGCCAGCAGCGCAGGGGCTGGGGCCAACGTCCTGACTTTC,CASSAGAGANVLTF
TRBV29-1,TRBJ1-3,.,13,.,TGCAGCGTTGAAGGCCCTTCGGGGAACACCATATATTTT,CSVEGPSGNTIYF